These T cell receptor beta chains were read from a single sample in a study of human T cells and chemical hapten exposure. TCRdb reanalysed the RACE reads using MiXCR and keeps one entry per CDR3 protein. This table holds 370,000 or so distinct CDR3 sequences, approximately 5% found once. Sequences were derived from whole blood, sampled in connection with sensitization to the hapten diphenylcyclopropenone (DPC). These receptors came from a woman aged 45 to 65 with alopecia areata. Some clones in this sample may be carry-over from other donors' samples. CDR3s include the opening cysteine and the closing phenylalanine or tryptophan. A D gene is named only where the DNA matches it firmly. Only part of the rows carry a size: once, few, many, or a class if the clone is expanded.

cdr3_nt: TGTGCCATCAGTGGAGCGGGAGGGCGGGTGCAGTACTTC
cdr3_aa: CAISGAGGRVQYF
clone_size: few
j_call: TRBJ2-7
d_call: TRBD2
v_call: TRBV10-3

cdr3_nt: TGTGCCAGCACCCGCGCCGGACAGGGTTACAATGAGCAGTTCTTC
cdr3_aa: CASTRAGQGYNEQFF
clone_size: many
j_call: TRBJ2-1
d_call: TRBD1
v_call: TRBV28

cdr3_nt: TGTGCCAGCACCGGACTAGCGGGGGAGGGCGAGCAGTTCTTC
cdr3_aa: CASTGLAGEGEQFF
clone_size: few
j_call: TRBJ2-1
d_call: TRBD2
v_call: TRBV6-6

cdr3_nt: TGCAGTGCGAAACAGGGGGCCCACGAGCAGTACTTC
cdr3_aa: CSAKQGAHEQYF
clone_size: many
j_call: TRBJ2-7
d_call: TRBD1
v_call: TRBV20-1

cdr3_nt: TGTGCCACCAGCCCAGGGGGCGCGTCGTCGGATTTCTTT
cdr3_aa: CATSPGGASSDFF
clone_size: few
j_call: TRBJ1-1
d_call: TRBD1
v_call: TRBV15

cdr3_nt: TGTGCCAGCTCTTTAAATGCCCCGGGCACGGATCAGCCCCAGCATTTT
cdr3_aa: CASSLNAPGTDQPQHF
clone_size: NA
j_call: TRBJ1-5
d_call: NA
v_call: TRBV18

cdr3_nt: TGCAGTGCTTCTGACGACAGGGGGCACACAGATACGCAGTATTTT
cdr3_aa: CSASDDRGHTDTQYF
clone_size: NA
j_call: TRBJ2-3
d_call: TRBD1
v_call: TRBV20-1

cdr3_nt: TGCGCCAGCAGCCAAGATGTAGCGGGAGGGCCCGATGAGCAGTTCTTC
cdr3_aa: CASSQDVAGGPDEQFF
clone_size: many
j_call: TRBJ2-1
d_call: TRBD2
v_call: TRBV4-3

cdr3_nt: TGTGCCAGCAGCTTAGGCCCAGGCCTTACCTACGAGCAGTACTTC
cdr3_aa: CASSLGPGLTYEQYF
clone_size: many
j_call: TRBJ2-7
d_call: NA
v_call: TRBV7-9

cdr3_nt: TGTGCCAGCAGCTATCCTAGCGGCAGCACAGATACGCAGTATTTT
cdr3_aa: CASSYPSGSTDTQYF
clone_size: few
j_call: TRBJ2-3
d_call: TRBD2
v_call: TRBV5-6

cdr3_nt: TGTGCCAGCAGCCAAGTGGCAGGGACAGGAGCCTACGAGCAGTACTTC
cdr3_aa: CASSQVAGTGAYEQYF
clone_size: many
j_call: TRBJ2-7
d_call: TRBD1
v_call: TRBV14

cdr3_nt: TGTGCCAGCGGTCTAGGTTCTAATGAAAAACTGTTTTTT
cdr3_aa: CASGLGSNEKLFF
clone_size: NA
j_call: TRBJ1-4
d_call: NA
v_call: TRBV12-3/TRBV12-4

cdr3_nt: TGTGCCACCGGAGTTGGGGGGGCGGATGAAAAACTGTTTTTT
cdr3_aa: CATGVGGADEKLFF
clone_size: NA
j_call: TRBJ1-4
d_call: NA
v_call: TRBV10-3

cdr3_nt: TGCAGTGCTAGTCTCCTACCCGGGACGAATAATGAAAAACTGTTTTTT
cdr3_aa: CSASLLPGTNNEKLFF
clone_size: many
j_call: TRBJ1-4
d_call: NA
v_call: TRBV20-1

cdr3_nt: TGCGCCAGCAGCATACCTAGCGGGAGGTACAATGAGCAGTTCTTC
cdr3_aa: CASSIPSGRYNEQFF
clone_size: many
j_call: TRBJ2-1
d_call: TRBD2
v_call: TRBV5-1

cdr3_nt: TGCGCCAGCAGCTTTGGGACAGGGGTCCAGCCCCAGCATTTT
cdr3_aa: CASSFGTGVQPQHF
clone_size: many
j_call: TRBJ1-5
d_call: TRBD1
v_call: TRBV5-1

cdr3_nt: TGCAGTGCTAGAGATTATTTCACTAATGAAAAACTGTTTTTT
cdr3_aa: CSARDYFTNEKLFF
clone_size: few
j_call: TRBJ1-4
d_call: NA
v_call: TRBV20-1

cdr3_nt: TGTGCCACCTCAGGGGGACAGGGTTACAATGAGCAGTTCTTC
cdr3_aa: CATSGGQGYNEQFF
clone_size: NA
j_call: TRBJ2-1
d_call: TRBD1
v_call: TRBV15

cdr3_nt: TGCAGTGCTAGAGCCCACTCCGGGACAGGGGGTTCACCCCTCCACTTT
cdr3_aa: CSARAHSGTGGSPLHF
clone_size: few
j_call: TRBJ1-6
d_call: TRBD1
v_call: TRBV20-1

cdr3_nt: TGTGCCAGCAGTTTCCAACAAGGCGGCTATTCACCCCTCCACTTT
cdr3_aa: CASSFQQGGYSPLHF
clone_size: many
j_call: TRBJ1-6
d_call: NA
v_call: TRBV6-2/TRBV6-3

cdr3_nt: TGTGCCAGCAGCTTAGCCCCGGGACAGGGGTACTTC
cdr3_aa: CASSLAPGQGYF
clone_size: few
j_call: TRBJ2-7
d_call: TRBD1
v_call: TRBV7-2

cdr3_nt: TGCGCCAGCAGCGCAGGACAGTCAGAGACCCAGTACTTC
cdr3_aa: CASSAGQSETQYF
clone_size: few
j_call: TRBJ2-5
d_call: NA
v_call: TRBV5-1

cdr3_nt: TGTGCCAGCAGCCCTGAGCCCAGGACCTACGAGCAGTACTTC
cdr3_aa: CASSPEPRTYEQYF
clone_size: many
j_call: TRBJ2-7
d_call: NA
v_call: TRBV7-9

cdr3_nt: TGCGCCAGCAGCTTGAGGTACGGGGAAACTGAAGCTTTCTTT
cdr3_aa: CASSLRYGETEAFF
clone_size: NA
j_call: TRBJ1-1
d_call: NA
v_call: TRBV5-1

cdr3_nt: TGCGCCAGCAGCTTGGCAGGGACAGCTTTCTCTGGGGCCAACGTCCTGACTTTC
cdr3_aa: CASSLAGTAFSGANVLTF
clone_size: few
j_call: TRBJ2-6
d_call: TRBD1
v_call: TRBV5-1

cdr3_nt: TGCGCCAGCAGCCAAGATCGGGCGGGGGTTGCCTACGAGCAGTACTTC
cdr3_aa: CASSQDRAGVAYEQYF
clone_size: many
j_call: TRBJ2-7
d_call: TRBD2
v_call: TRBV4-1

cdr3_nt: TGCAGCGTCCGGCGGGCCCCGCAAGAGACCCAGTACTTC
cdr3_aa: CSVRRAPQETQYF
clone_size: NA
j_call: TRBJ2-5
d_call: NA
v_call: TRBV29-1

cdr3_nt: TGCAGCCCCTGGGGGGGGCTCAACACAGATACGCAGTATTTT
cdr3_aa: CSPWGGLNTDTQYF
clone_size: many
j_call: TRBJ2-3
d_call: NA
v_call: TRBV29-1

cdr3_nt: TGTGCCAGCAGCCAAGACCGGGTTTATCAGCCCCAGCATTTT
cdr3_aa: CASSQDRVYQPQHF
clone_size: few
j_call: TRBJ1-5
d_call: NA
v_call: TRBV3-1

cdr3_nt: TGTGCCAGCCCCCTTGCGGGGGGGCCTACAGATACGCAGTATTTT
cdr3_aa: CASPLAGGPTDTQYF
clone_size: NA
j_call: TRBJ2-3
d_call: TRBD2
v_call: TRBV2

cdr3_nt: TGTGCCAGCAGCCAAAACAATGAGCAGTTCTTC
cdr3_aa: CASSQNNEQFF
clone_size: many
j_call: TRBJ2-1
d_call: NA
v_call: TRBV14

cdr3_nt: TGTGCCAGCAGCTTAATGGTTACAGGAGGGACTGAAGCTTTCTTT
cdr3_aa: CASSLMVTGGTEAFF
clone_size: many
j_call: TRBJ1-1
d_call: NA
v_call: TRBV7-2

cdr3_nt: TGTGCCAGCAACAGGGGAGGGGATTCCCAAGAGACCCAGTACTTC
cdr3_aa: CASNRGGDSQETQYF
clone_size: many
j_call: TRBJ2-5
d_call: NA
v_call: TRBV5-4

cdr3_nt: TGTGCCAGCAGCTCAAGCGGCGGGGGGGTCTACGAGCAGTACTTC
cdr3_aa: CASSSSGGGVYEQYF
clone_size: NA
j_call: TRBJ2-7
d_call: TRBD2
v_call: TRBV7-6

cdr3_nt: TGTGCCAGCAGCTGGCCCCGACAGGTTCTTATGAACACTGAAGCTTTCTTT
cdr3_aa: CASSWPRQVLMNTEAFF
clone_size: many
j_call: TRBJ1-1
d_call: NA
v_call: TRBV7-9

cdr3_nt: TGTGCCAGCTCACAGGGACAGGTACAAGAGACCCAGTACTTC
cdr3_aa: CASSQGQVQETQYF
clone_size: many
j_call: TRBJ2-5
d_call: TRBD1
v_call: TRBV18

cdr3_nt: TGTGCCAGCAGTTTACGACCCTTAGGGGGGCAGGAGACCCAGTACTTC
cdr3_aa: CASSLRPLGGQETQYF
clone_size: many
j_call: TRBJ2-5
d_call: NA
v_call: TRBV6-5

cdr3_nt: TGTGCCAGCAGCTTACTGAGTAGACCCCCCGGGGGCGGTATGAACACTGAAGCTTTCTTT
cdr3_aa: CASSLLSRPPGGGMNTEAFF
clone_size: few
j_call: TRBJ1-1
d_call: NA
v_call: TRBV7-9

cdr3_nt: TGTGCCAGCAGTTTACGCGGGAGGGGGCGATACGAGCAGTACTTC
cdr3_aa: CASSLRGRGRYEQYF
clone_size: NA
j_call: TRBJ2-7
d_call: TRBD2
v_call: TRBV28

cdr3_nt: TGCAGTGCGCCTGCGAGCTCCTATAATTCACCCCTCCACTTT
cdr3_aa: CSAPASSYNSPLHF
clone_size: many
j_call: TRBJ1-6
d_call: NA
v_call: TRBV20-1

cdr3_nt: TGTGCCAGCAGCTTAGGCAGGGGCGGGACGGAGACCCAGTACTTC
cdr3_aa: CASSLGRGGTETQYF
clone_size: few
j_call: TRBJ2-5
d_call: NA
v_call: TRBV11-2

cdr3_nt: TGTGCCAGCAGCCCAACGGCCAACTACGAGCAGTACTTC
cdr3_aa: CASSPTANYEQYF
clone_size: NA
j_call: TRBJ2-7
d_call: NA
v_call: TRBV7-9

cdr3_nt: TGTGCCAGCAGCTTAATGGGATCTGATGAAAAACTGTTTTTT
cdr3_aa: CASSLMGSDEKLFF
clone_size: NA
j_call: TRBJ1-4
d_call: NA
v_call: TRBV7-2

cdr3_nt: TGTGCCAGCTCACCACCAGGTTCTGGAGATACGCAGTATTTT
cdr3_aa: CASSPPGSGDTQYF
clone_size: many
j_call: TRBJ2-3
d_call: NA
v_call: TRBV18